Presented here are 10 T cell receptor beta chains from one specimen sequenced in a study of blood T cell repertoires in COVID-19 (dated by TCRdb to 2018 to 2021). Library creation used the immunoSEQ multiplex PCR assay. TCRdb took over this immuneACCESS table, retaining in-frame rearrangements with V and J assigned. Such tables are incomplete; in checked studies, under half of the missing clones stem from an unresolved V gene, and the remainder is unexplained. This sample comprises about 150,000 clones, about four fifths of them detected only once. Of the sample, around a fifth is held by the ten largest clones. Sequenced: peripheral blood. These receptors originate from a woman between 70 and 85 years old who had recovered from COVID-19.

J is TRBJ2-7 and V is TRBV6-2 or TRBV6-3; 9 bases match TRBD2. The germline V gene has CDR1 MNHEY and CDR2 SVGEGT. This CDR3 has 15 amino acids. V lost 2 bases to trimming and J lost 0 bases; unmatched junction nucleotides: 2. CDR3 nucleotide sequence: TGTGCCAGCAGTTACCGACTAGCGGCCTCCTACGAGCAGTACTTC. This sequence encodes CASSYRLAASYEQYF.

The J gene is TRBJ2-3, the V gene TRBV7-2; maybe TRBD2 (5 bases). Between the trimmed V and J ends, which lost 3 bases and 3 bases, there was a span of 10 bases. CDR1 is SGHTA, CDR2 FQGNSA, per germline. The CDR3 runs to 14 residues. The CDR3 sequence is CASSLRRGTDTQYF. The DNA of the CDR3 is TGTGCCAGCAGCTTGCGCCGAGGGACAGATACGCAGTATTTT.

This clone was recorded a few times. This chain's CDR3 is CASSLAGKEGGSPLHF. Here the CDR3 DNA reads TGTGCCAGCAGCTTGGCTGGGAAAGAGGGCGGTTCACCCCTCCACTTT. This sequence joins TRBV5-4 and TRBJ1-6, with unresolved D. In germline, CDR1 is SGHNT, CDR2 YYREEE (reference sequence). The V end was cut by 0 bases, the J end by 9 bases, with 16 bases between. The CDR3 is 16 residues long.

This chain joins TRBV7-9 and TRBJ1-3, with D perhaps matching TRBD1 (6 bases). Germline assignment: CDR1 SEHNR and CDR2 FQNEAQ (reference sequence). The CDR3 runs 16 residues. Trimming left V 1 base short and J 4 bases short, with 14 bases between. In DNA form, the CDR3 reads TGTGCCAGCAGCTTAGTCCGGGCAGGGGCAGGAAACACCATATATTTT. This gives the protein CASSLVRAGAGNTIYF.

The J gene is TRBJ2-3, the V gene TRBV7-3, with a weak D call TRBD1 (5 bases). CDR3 length: 15 amino acids. With 0 bases removed from V and 8 bases from J, the gap between germline ends came to 15 bases. In germline, CDR1 is SGHTA, CDR2 FQGTGA. The CDR3 DNA follows: TGTGCCAGCAGCTTAACGTTGGTGGGGCTTTGTACGCAGTATTTT. Translation: CASSLTLVGLCTQYF. Supplemented by reference TRBV7-3 and TRBJ2-3, the full variable domain reads GAGVSQTPSNKVTEKGKYVELRCDPISGHTALYWYRQSLGQGPEFLIYFQGTGAADDSGLPNDRFFAVRPEGSVSTLKIQRTERGDSAVYLCASSLTLVGLCTQYFGPGTRLTVL.

This clone appeared a few times. The gene calls are TRBV7-2 and TRBJ2-1; 12 bases align to TRBD2. The CDR3 is 17 amino acids. Trimming removed 5 bases from V and 1 base from J; junction bases left unmatched: 6. Germline loops: CDR1 SGHTA, CDR2 FQGNSA. The CDR3 protein is CASSPRLAGVSYNEQFF. Written as DNA, the CDR3 is TGTGCCAGCAGCCCCCGACTAGCGGGGGTTTCCTACAATGAGCAGTTCTTC.

In this sample, this clone turned up once. The chain uses TRBV10-3 and TRBJ2-3; TRBD1 aligns across 12 bases. V shed 7 bases and J 1 base; nucleotides not matched to a gene: 6. This CDR3 is built from 16 residues. Looked up from germline, CDR1 is ENHRY and CDR2 is SYGVKD. CDR3 protein: CAIKPGQGAGTDTQYF. The CDR3 DNA reads TGTGCCATCAAGCCGGGACAGGGGGCTGGCACAGATACGCAGTATTTT.

This clone was observed once. The genes are TRBV29-1 and TRBJ2-4; 7 bases match TRBD2. Germline V gene lookup returns CDR1 SQVTM and CDR2 ANQGSEA. This CDR3 has 14 amino acids. With V trimmed by 7 bases and J by 1 base, 7 bases remained unmatched. In DNA form, the CDR3 reads TGCAGCGCCGGGGGAGGGGAGGCCAAAAACATTCAGTACTTC. Protein sequence: CSAGGGEAKNIQYF.

V and J are TRBV2 and TRBJ1-2, with no clear D. Germline V gene data show CDR1 as SNHLY and CDR2 as FYNNEI. The CDR3 contains 14 residues. Trimming removed 6 bases at V and 0 bases at J, with 11 bases between. The CDR3 DNA reads as TGTGCCAGCAGGGTGGACGGGGCTAACTATGGCTACACCTTC. Translated, it gives CASRVDGANYGYTF.

V is TRBV5-5 and J is TRBJ1-6, with D perhaps TRBD1 (5 bases). Germline CDR1 reads SGHKS; CDR2 reads YYEKEE (reference sequence). This CDR3 region has 15 residues. V was trimmed by 4 bases and J by 2 bases, leaving 10 bases between them. Here the CDR3 reads CASSGGETYNSPLHF. In DNA form, the CDR3 reads TGTGCCAGCAGCGGGGGGGAAACCTATAATTCACCCCTCCACTTT.